This T cell receptor (beta chain) is drawn from a study of control samples from healthy donors and cancer patients. Germline V gives CDR1 MNHEY, CDR2 SMNVEV (reference sequence). This CDR3 comprises 14 residues. Deletions cut 4 bases from V and 1 base from J, with 11 bases between. Clones were sequenced by immunoSEQ multiplex PCR, and TCRdb holds only the in-frame ones, with some missing. The sample yields tens of thousands of clones, 65% to 85% seen once. This clone turned up a few times. The V gene is TRBV27, the J gene TRBJ2-7; D might be TRBD2 (5 bases). This sequence was found in a man between 65 and 85 years old with lung cancer. The specimen was PBMCs. CDR3 loop: CASSSRGPSYEQYF. Written as DNA, the CDR3 is TGTGCCAGCAGTTCTCGGGGTCCTTCCTACGAGCAGTACTTC.